Detailed here is one T cell receptor beta chain. Its antigen is unidentified. The data derive from a study of beta chain features in type 1 diabetes. Study outcomes and limitations: Shorter TCRB CDR3s, moderately but significantly so, marked every one of the four CD4+ subsets in Type 1 diabetes patients.

Investigators reverse transcribed all isolated RNA, so they sequenced expressed TCRB transcripts. TCRdb keeps only in-frame clones here, not all; method: immunoSEQ multiplex PCR. The table records more than 550,000 clones, about 14% of them present only once. This CDR3 spans 13 amino acids. V was clipped by 4 bases and J by 8 bases; unmatched bases: 2. Germline lookup yields CDR1 LGHNT and CDR2 FRNRAP. The gene calls are TRBV12-5 and TRBJ1-2; 12 bases agree with TRBD1. The specimen sequenced was naive CD4+ T cells from blood. The clonotype was recovered from a man aged 18-30 years with type 1 diabetes. As DNA, the CDR3 is TGTGCTAGTGGTTGGGACAGGGGGCCCGGCTACACCTTC. It codes for CASGWDRGPGYTF.